The 28 T cell receptor beta chains given below trace back to one sample, sequenced in a study of radiation and T cells in renal cell carcinoma (dated by TCRdb to 2020 to 2021). Libraries were constructed by the immunoSEQ multiplex PCR assay. In TCRdb, the immuneACCESS table is reduced to in-frame sequences with V and J assigned. These tables do not hold every clone; where another copy was compared, an unresolved V gene accounts for under half, and the others remain unexplained. Within this sample are around 140,000 clones, with roughly 85% of them counted one time only. Under 30% of the sample is taken by the ten largest. Sample time point, as interpreted from the label and publication: baseline pretreatment blood. Read against the paper, the sample's treatment or condition label means: 15 Gy SBRT to primary tumor, nephrectomy 4 weeks later. Sequenced material: blood, taken from a patient whose treatment included radiotherapy and nephrectomy. The source is a woman aged 45-59 years with renal cell carcinoma.

The V gene is TRBV29-1, the J gene TRBJ2-7; 12 positions agree with TRBD2. CDR3 length: 13 amino acids. The V and J ends lost 6 bases and 6 bases, in that order; junction bases with no gene match: 6. Looked up from germline, CDR1 is SQVTM and CDR2 is ANQGSEA. CDR3 residues: CSVRLAGEGEQYF. In DNA form, the CDR3 reads TGCAGCGTAAGACTAGCGGGAGAAGGCGAGCAGTACTTC.

CDR3 bases: TGCGCCAGCAGCCAAGATACTAGCGGGAAGGCCTACGAGCAGTACTTC. Its protein is CASSQDTSGKAYEQYF. The chain uses TRBV4-3 and TRBJ2-7; 10 bases fit TRBD2. The trim removed 0 bases at V and 2 bases at J, leaving 4 bases unmatched. Germline V gene sequence: CDR1 LGHNA, CDR2 YSLEER. The CDR3 has 16 amino acids.

The J gene is TRBJ1-3, the V gene TRBV6-6, with TRBD1 matching 7 bases. The CDR3 length is 15 residues. The germline gives CDR1 MNHNY, CDR2 SVGAGI (reference sequence). The V segment lost 5 bases and the J segment 0 bases; nucleotides outside the gene matches: 4. The CDR3 reads CASSDRATSGNTIYF. The CDR3 nucleotides are TGTGCCAGCAGTGACAGGGCTACCTCTGGAAACACCATATATTTT.

This chain joins TRBV6-1 and TRBJ2-7; 10 nucleotides agree with TRBD2. CDR3 length: 18 residues. V was clipped by 4 bases and J by 4 bases; unmatched bases: 16. The germline V gene encodes CDR1 MNHNS and CDR2 SASEGT. In DNA, the CDR3 is TGTGCCAGCAGTGCCGGAACTAGCGGGGCCACACGAGGTTACGAGCAGTACTTC. It codes for CASSAGTSGATRGYEQYF.

This chain links TRBV5-1 with TRBJ1-4, with TRBD1 identical over 7 bases. Germline values: CDR1 SGHRS, CDR2 YFSETQ. The V and J ends lost 5 bases and 8 bases, in that order; junction bases with no gene match: 9. The length of the CDR3 is 14 residues. CDR3 in DNA: TGCGCCAGCAGGGAGTCTGCGACAGGGGAAAAACTGTTTTTT. As protein: CASRESATGEKLFF.

A few counts support this clone. The chain links TRBV27 to TRBJ2-7, with D maybe TRBD2 (5 bases). Germline-derived CDR1 and CDR2 are MNHEY and SMNVEV (reference sequence). V lost 11 bases, J lost 3 bases, and 17 bases lay in between. The CDR3 runs to 13 residues. The CDR3 DNA is TGTGCCGTCGGGGTAAGTGGACGCTACGAGCAGTACTTC. It encodes CAVGVSGRYEQYF.

Comments on this clone: Additional DNA sequences in this sample encode the identical CDR3. The rearrangement joins TRBV20-1 to TRBJ2-7; 7 bases match TRBD2. The ends lost 3 bases at V and 4 bases at J; junction bases unmatched: 0. Germline V gene data show CDR1 as DFQATT and CDR2 as SNEGSKA (reference sequence). The CDR3 totals 11 residues. The CDR3 loop is CSARGGYEQYF. Written as DNA, the CDR3 is TGCAGTGCTAGGGGGGGGTACGAGCAGTACTTC.

The rearrangement links TRBV6-5 to TRBJ1-3; 7 nucleotides agree with TRBD1. There are 15 residues in the CDR3. Looked up from germline, CDR1 is MNHEY and CDR2 is SVGAGI. Trimming cost V 5 bases and J 2 bases; bases outside gene matches: 6. The CDR3 bases are TGTGCCAGCAGTCTACAGGGGTATGCTGGAAACACCATATATTTT. Translating gives CASSLQGYAGNTIYF.

This clone showed up just a few times. J is TRBJ2-7 and V is TRBV2; D uncertain. The V gene's germline CDR1 is SNHLY and CDR2 FYNNEI. The CDR3 runs to 12 residues. Trimming took off 2 bases at V and 4 bases at J, with 6 bases between the two ends. In nucleotides, the CDR3 is TGTGCCAGCAGTGAACAAGCATACGAGCAGTACTTC. Residues: CASSEQAYEQYF.

The V gene is TRBV5-6, the J gene TRBJ2-7, with TRBD2 matching 9 bases. Germline-derived CDR1 and CDR2 are SGHDT and YYEEEE. V shed 2 bases and J 0 bases; nucleotides not matched to a gene: 6. This CDR3 spans 16 amino acids. CDR3 sequence reads: CASSLAGGRSSYEQYF. For the CDR3, the DNA is TGTGCCAGCAGCTTAGCGGGGGGCCGAAGCTCCTACGAGCAGTACTTC.

The chain has TRBV2 and TRBJ2-7; TRBD2 aligns across 10 bases. J lost 5 bases, V lost 4 bases, and 8 bases had no gene match. The CDR3 consists of 15 residues. Germline lookup yields CDR1 SNHLY and CDR2 FYNNEI. CDR3 coding DNA: TGTGCCAGCAGTGGTTGGGGGACTAGCGTGCACGAGCAGTACTTC. It encodes CASSGWGTSVHEQYF.

The chain recombines TRBV5-1 with TRBJ2-7, with 9 bases fitting TRBD1. J was trimmed by 1 base and V by 1 base; bases with no gene match: 3. The CDR3 extends over 15 amino acids. Germline V CDR1 and CDR2: SGHRS, YFSETQ. The CDR3 loop reads CASSLSGQGSYEQYF. The CDR3 DNA reads as TGCGCCAGCAGCTTGTCCGGACAGGGGTCCTACGAGCAGTACTTC.

The V gene is TRBV19, the J gene TRBJ2-2; D possibly corresponds to TRBD2 (5 bases). Between the trimmed V and J ends, which lost 3 bases and 6 bases, there was a span of 11 bases. The germline CDR1 and CDR2 sequences are LNHDA and SQIVND (reference sequence). The CDR3 sequence is 14 residues long. For the CDR3, the DNA is TGTGCCAGTAGTATCGAGGGTCCTTCCGGGGAGCTGTTTTTT. Its protein is CASSIEGPSGELFF.

CDR3 nucleotides: TGTGCCAGCAGTTTCGGGACAGGGGAGAAAAAACTGTTTTTT. Translation gives CASSFGTGEKKLFF. V and J are TRBV27 and TRBJ1-4; TRBD1 aligns across 10 bases. CDR1 and CDR2 from the germline V gene are MNHEY and SMNVEV (reference sequence). The CDR3 covers 14 residues. The junction had 4 bases not matched to a gene; V was cut back by 3 bases and J by 9 bases.

DNA for the CDR3: TGTGCCAGTAGTACGATACGACAGCGCACACCGGACACTGAAGCTTTCTTT. Translation: CASSTIRQRTPDTEAFF. This sequence joins TRBV19 and TRBJ1-1, with D possibly TRBD1 on 5 matching bases. The CDR3 is 17 residues long. The V gene lost 4 bases and the J gene lost 3 bases, with 21 bases spanning the gap. CDR1 LNHDA and CDR2 SQIVND come from the germline V gene (reference sequence).

This rearrangement joins TRBV7-2 to TRBJ2-1; D is unresolved. The CDR3 extends over 11 amino acids. The germline CDR1 and CDR2 sequences are SGHTA and FQGNSA. V lost 5 bases to trimming and J lost 8 bases, with 7 bases between them. The CDR3 reads CASSRRDEQFF. The CDR3 bases are TGTGCCAGCAGCCGTCGGGATGAGCAGTTCTTC.

The rearrangement uses TRBV18 and TRBJ2-2, with 10 bases identical to TRBD1. This CDR3 region has 17 residues. The junction had 4 bases not matched to a gene; V was cut back by 1 base and J by 2 bases. The germline gives CDR1 KGHSH, CDR2 LQKENI. Here the CDR3 DNA reads TGTGCCAGCTCACCACGGACAGGGGGTCTTAACACCGGGGAGCTGTTTTTT. Its translation: CASSPRTGGLNTGELFF.

V and J are TRBV5-1 and TRBJ2-7; 7 bases align to TRBD2. J was trimmed by 6 bases and V by 0 bases; bases with no gene match: 6. The germline V gene has CDR1 SGHRS and CDR2 YFSETQ. The CDR3 extends over 14 amino acids. CDR3 sequence (DNA): TGCGCCAGCAGCTTGGAAGGACTAGGCGTCGAGCAGTACTTC. It yields the protein CASSLEGLGVEQYF. Full variable domain (remainder filled in from reference TRBV5-1 and TRBJ2-7): KAGVTQTPRYLIKTRGQQVTLSCSPISGHRSVSWYQQTPGQGLQFLFEYFSETQRNKGNFPGRFSGRQFSNSRSEMNVSTLELGDSALYLCASSLEGLGVEQYFGPGTRLTVT.

This sequence joins TRBV7-2 and TRBJ2-7, with 8 bases lining up with TRBD2. CDR3 length equals 16 residues. V shed 5 bases, J shed 3 bases, and the junction held 12 bases outside the gene matches. CDR1 and CDR2 (germline): SGHTA, FQGNSA. This chain's CDR3 is CASSQAGAAGDYEQYF. CDR3 nucleotides: TGTGCCAGCAGCCAAGCGGGGGCAGCGGGGGACTACGAGCAGTACTTC.

This clone has only a few counts. The V and J genes are TRBV2 and TRBJ1-1; maybe TRBD1 (5 bases). The germline V gene has CDR1 SNHLY and CDR2 FYNNEI. Trimming pared 7 bases from V and 0 bases from J, leaving 18 bases between. The CDR3 has 16 residues. The CDR3 is CASTSLGVPVNTEAFF. In DNA form, the CDR3 reads TGTGCCAGCACCAGTCTAGGGGTTCCAGTGAACACTGAAGCTTTCTTT.

The rearrangement uses TRBV2 and TRBJ1-4; 8 bases align to TRBD1. The CDR3 covers 14 residues. Germline CDR1 is SNHLY and CDR2 is FYNNEI. J gave up 7 bases and V 6 bases, and 7 bases lay outside the gene matches. The CDR3 reads CASSATGDAEKLFF. The CDR3, as DNA: TGTGCCAGCAGCGCGACAGGGGACGCTGAAAAACTGTTTTTT.

This clone was counted a single time. The chain couples TRBV9 to TRBJ1-2; the D gene is possibly TRBD1 (5 bases). V lost 0 bases and J 5 bases, leaving 8 bases between the germline ends. This CDR3 region has 13 residues. Germline CDR1 and CDR2: SGDLS and YYNGEE. The CDR3 DNA is TGTGCCAGCAGCGTAGCGGGGGGGTATGGCTACACCTTC. Its protein product is CASSVAGGYGYTF.

This clone was detected a few times. The V call is TRBV7-3, the J call TRBJ2-1; tentative D call: TRBD1 (6 bases). CDR3 length: 15 amino acids. Germline V gene lookup returns CDR1 SGHTA and CDR2 FQGTGA. Trimming took off 5 bases at V and 2 bases at J, with 13 bases between the two ends. This chain's CDR3 is CASSPEQGAYNEQFF. CDR3 in DNA: TGTGCCAGCAGCCCTGAACAGGGAGCCTACAATGAGCAGTTCTTC.

This clone was counted once. The rearrangement uses TRBV12-5 and TRBJ2-3, with 11 nucleotides matching TRBD2. The CDR3 is 16 residues long. Germline V gene sequence: CDR1 LGHNT, CDR2 FRNRAP. J was trimmed by 1 base and V by 1 base; bases with no gene match: 1. CDR3 bases: TGTGCTAGTGGTTTGGGACTAGCGGGGCGCACAGATACGCAGTATTTT. Its translation is CASGLGLAGRTDTQYF. The whole variable domain, remainder taken from reference TRBV12-5 and TRBJ2-3, is DARVTQTPRHKVTEMGQEVTMRCQPILGHNTVFWYRQTMMQGLELLAYFRNRAPLDDSGMPKDRFSAEMPDATLATLKIQPSEPRDSAVYFCASGLGLAGRTDTQYFGPGTRLTVL.

Written as DNA, the CDR3 is TGTGCCAGCAGCTTGACCCAGGGGGGGTACTATGGCTACACCTTC. It codes for CASSLTQGGYYGYTF. V is TRBV5-6 and J is TRBJ1-2; TRBD1 agrees at 7 bases. From germline, CDR1 is SGHDT and CDR2 YYEEEE. CDR3 size: 15 residues. After removal of 1 base from V and 3 bases from J, the junction contained 6 bases not matched to a gene.

The V and J genes are TRBV5-1 and TRBJ2-1; tentatively, D is TRBD1 (6 bases). V was shortened by 3 bases and J by 0 bases, with 13 bases between the two germline ends. CDR3 length equals 16 residues. Germline CDR1 reads SGHRS; CDR2 reads YFSETQ. The CDR3 here is CASSSGQSSSYNEQFF. CDR3 nucleotides: TGCGCCAGCAGCTCAGGACAGTCGAGCTCCTACAATGAGCAGTTCTTC.

The chain joins TRBV6-4 to TRBJ2-5, with 9 bases aligning to TRBD2. Looked up from germline, CDR1 is MRHNA and CDR2 is SNTAGT. The CDR3 loop spans 17 amino acids. Losses at the gene ends were 3 bases for V and 2 bases for J; bases not matched to a gene: 10. CDR3 in amino acids: CASSELLAGVRQETQYF. CDR3 DNA sequence: TGTGCCAGCAGTGAATTATTAGCGGGAGTGCGGCAAGAGACCCAGTACTTC.

The sample holds a few counts of this clone. The chain is built from TRBV19 and TRBJ1-1, with a tentative D call TRBD1 (5 bases). Trimming took 4 bases from V and 3 from J, leaving 12 bases between them. The CDR3 loop spans 14 amino acids. The germline V gene has CDR1 LNHDA and CDR2 SQIVND (reference sequence). CDR3 region: CASSNTPGHTEAFF. The CDR3 bases are TGTGCCAGTAGTAATACCCCAGGGCACACTGAAGCTTTCTTT.